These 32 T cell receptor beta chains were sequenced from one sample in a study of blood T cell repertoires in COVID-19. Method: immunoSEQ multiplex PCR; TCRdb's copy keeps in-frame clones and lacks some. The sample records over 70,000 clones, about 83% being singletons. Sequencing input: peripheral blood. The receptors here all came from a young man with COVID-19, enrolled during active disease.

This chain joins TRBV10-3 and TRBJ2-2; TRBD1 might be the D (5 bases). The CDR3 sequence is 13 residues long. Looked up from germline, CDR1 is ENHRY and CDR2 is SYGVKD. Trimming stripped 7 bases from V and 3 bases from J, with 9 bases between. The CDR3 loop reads CAIITQDTGELFF. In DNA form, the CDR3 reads TGTGCCATCATTACACAGGACACCGGGGAGCTGTTTTTT.

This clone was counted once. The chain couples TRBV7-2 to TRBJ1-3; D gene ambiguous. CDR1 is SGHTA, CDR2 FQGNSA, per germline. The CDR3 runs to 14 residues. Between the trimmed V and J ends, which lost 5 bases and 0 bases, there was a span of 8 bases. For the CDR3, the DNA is TGTGCCAGCAGCGCGGGCCTCTCTGGAAACACCATATATTTT. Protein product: CASSAGLSGNTIYF.

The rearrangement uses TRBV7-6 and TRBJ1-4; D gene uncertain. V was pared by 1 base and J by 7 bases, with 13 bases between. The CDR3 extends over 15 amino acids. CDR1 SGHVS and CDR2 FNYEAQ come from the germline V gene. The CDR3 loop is CASSLDGEGGEKLFF. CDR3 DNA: TGTGCCAGCAGCTTAGACGGGGAAGGAGGTGAAAAACTGTTTTTT.

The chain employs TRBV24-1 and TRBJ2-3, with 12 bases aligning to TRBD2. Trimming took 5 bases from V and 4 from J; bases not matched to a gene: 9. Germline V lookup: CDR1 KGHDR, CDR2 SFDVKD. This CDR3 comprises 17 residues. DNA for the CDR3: TGTGCCACCAGTGCCCTACTAGCGGGAGGAACCGCAGATACGCAGTATTTT. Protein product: CATSALLAGGTADTQYF.

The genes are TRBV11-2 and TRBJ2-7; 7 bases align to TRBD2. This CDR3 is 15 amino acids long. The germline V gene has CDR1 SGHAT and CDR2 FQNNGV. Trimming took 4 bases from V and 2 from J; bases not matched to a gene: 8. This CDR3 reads CASSSSSGAAYEQYF. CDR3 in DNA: TGTGCCAGCAGCTCCTCTAGCGGAGCGGCCTACGAGCAGTACTTC.

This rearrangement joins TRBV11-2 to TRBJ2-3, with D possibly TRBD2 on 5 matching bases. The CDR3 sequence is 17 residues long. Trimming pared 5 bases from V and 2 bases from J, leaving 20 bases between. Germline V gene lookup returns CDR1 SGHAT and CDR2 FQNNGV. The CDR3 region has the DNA TGTGCCAGCAGCCCCCGGTTGCGGGCTGGATACACAGATACGCAGTATTTT. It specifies CASSPRLRAGYTDTQYF.

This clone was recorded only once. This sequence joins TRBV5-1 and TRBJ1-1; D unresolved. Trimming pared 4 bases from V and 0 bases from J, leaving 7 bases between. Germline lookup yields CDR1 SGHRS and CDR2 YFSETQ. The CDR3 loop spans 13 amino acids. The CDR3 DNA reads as TGCGCCAGCAGCCAGATAATGAACACTGAAGCTTTCTTT. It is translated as CASSQIMNTEAFF.

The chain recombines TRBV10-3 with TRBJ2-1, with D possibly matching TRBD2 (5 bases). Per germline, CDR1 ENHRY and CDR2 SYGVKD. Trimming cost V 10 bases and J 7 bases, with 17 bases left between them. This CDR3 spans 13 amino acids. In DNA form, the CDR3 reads TGTGCCACCACTCCGGGGATAGGGAATGAGCAGTTCTTC. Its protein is CATTPGIGNEQFF.

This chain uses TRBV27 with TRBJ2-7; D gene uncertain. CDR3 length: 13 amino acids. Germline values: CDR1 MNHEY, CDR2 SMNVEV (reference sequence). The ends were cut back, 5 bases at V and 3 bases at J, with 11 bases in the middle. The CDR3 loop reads CASSPSVNYEQYF. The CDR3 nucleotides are TGTGCCAGCAGTCCGAGTGTTAACTACGAGCAGTACTTC.

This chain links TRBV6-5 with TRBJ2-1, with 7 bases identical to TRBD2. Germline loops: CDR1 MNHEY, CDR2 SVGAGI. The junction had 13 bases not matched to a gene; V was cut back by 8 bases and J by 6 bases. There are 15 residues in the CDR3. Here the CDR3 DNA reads TGTGCCAGCCGTCCCGGGGCTAGCGGTCGCAATGAGCAGTTCTTC. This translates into CASRPGASGRNEQFF.

CDR3 protein: CACRLAGSQETQYF. The DNA of the CDR3 is TGTGCCTGCCGACTAGCGGGGTCCCAAGAGACCCAGTACTTC. The gene calls are TRBV2 and TRBJ2-5; 11 bases line up with TRBD2. Germline lookup yields CDR1 SNHLY and CDR2 FYNNEI. With V trimmed by 11 bases and J by 1 base, 6 bases remained unmatched. CDR3 length: 14 amino acids.

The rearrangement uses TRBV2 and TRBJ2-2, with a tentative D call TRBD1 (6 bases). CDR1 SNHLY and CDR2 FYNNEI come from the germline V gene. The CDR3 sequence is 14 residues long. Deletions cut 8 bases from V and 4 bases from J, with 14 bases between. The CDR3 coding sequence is TGTGCCAGCGGTACAGGGTCCGGCACCGGGGAGCTGTTTTTT. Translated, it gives CASGTGSGTGELFF.

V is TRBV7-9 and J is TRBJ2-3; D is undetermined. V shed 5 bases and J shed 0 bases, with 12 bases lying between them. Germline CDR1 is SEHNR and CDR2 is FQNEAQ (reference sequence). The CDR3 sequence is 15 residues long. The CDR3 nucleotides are TGTGCCAGCAGCCTCCAGGCTTTAAGCACAGATACGCAGTATTTT. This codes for CASSLQALSTDTQYF.

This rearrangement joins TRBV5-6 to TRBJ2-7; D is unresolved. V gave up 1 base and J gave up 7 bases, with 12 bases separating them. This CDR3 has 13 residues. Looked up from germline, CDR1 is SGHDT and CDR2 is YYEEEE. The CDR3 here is CASSLTAGKEQYF. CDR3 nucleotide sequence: TGTGCCAGCAGCTTGACAGCCGGTAAGGAGCAGTACTTC.

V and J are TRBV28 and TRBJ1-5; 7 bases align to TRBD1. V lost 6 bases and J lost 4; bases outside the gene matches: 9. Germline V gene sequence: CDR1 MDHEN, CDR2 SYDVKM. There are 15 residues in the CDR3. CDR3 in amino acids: CASSPPGTVNQPQHF. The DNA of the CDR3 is TGTGCCAGCAGCCCCCCCGGGACAGTTAATCAGCCCCAGCATTTT.

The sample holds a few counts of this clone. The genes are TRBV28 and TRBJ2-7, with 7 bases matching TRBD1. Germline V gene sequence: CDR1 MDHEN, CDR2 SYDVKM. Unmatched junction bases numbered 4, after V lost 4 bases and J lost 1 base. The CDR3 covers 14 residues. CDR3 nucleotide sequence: TGTGCCAGCAGTTCGACAGGGAAATCCTACGAGCAGTACTTC. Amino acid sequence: CASSSTGKSYEQYF.

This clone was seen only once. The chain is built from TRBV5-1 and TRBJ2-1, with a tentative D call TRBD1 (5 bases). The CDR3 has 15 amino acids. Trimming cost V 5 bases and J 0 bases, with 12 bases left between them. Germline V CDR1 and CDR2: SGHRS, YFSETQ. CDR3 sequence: CASSRTQGSYNEQFF. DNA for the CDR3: TGCGCCAGCAGTCGGACCCAGGGCTCCTACAATGAGCAGTTCTTC.

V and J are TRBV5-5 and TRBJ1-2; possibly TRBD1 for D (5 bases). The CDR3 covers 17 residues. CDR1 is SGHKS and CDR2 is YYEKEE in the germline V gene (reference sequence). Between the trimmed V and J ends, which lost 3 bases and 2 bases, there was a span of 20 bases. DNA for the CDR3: TGTGCCAGCAGCTCCCTCGTAGGGGAGGGTCCAAACTATGGCTACACCTTC. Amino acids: CASSSLVGEGPNYGYTF.

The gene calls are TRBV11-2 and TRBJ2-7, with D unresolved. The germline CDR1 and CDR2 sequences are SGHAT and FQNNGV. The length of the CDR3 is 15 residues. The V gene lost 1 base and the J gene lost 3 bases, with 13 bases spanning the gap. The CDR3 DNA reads TGTGCCAGCAGCTTAGGACAAATATTCCACTACGAGCAGTACTTC. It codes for CASSLGQIFHYEQYF.

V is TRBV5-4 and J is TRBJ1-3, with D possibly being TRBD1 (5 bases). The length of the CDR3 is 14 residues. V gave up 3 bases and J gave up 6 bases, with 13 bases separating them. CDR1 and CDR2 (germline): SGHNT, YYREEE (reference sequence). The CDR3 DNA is TGTGCCAGCAGCTCCTGGACACTTGAAAACACCATATATTTT. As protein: CASSSWTLENTIYF.

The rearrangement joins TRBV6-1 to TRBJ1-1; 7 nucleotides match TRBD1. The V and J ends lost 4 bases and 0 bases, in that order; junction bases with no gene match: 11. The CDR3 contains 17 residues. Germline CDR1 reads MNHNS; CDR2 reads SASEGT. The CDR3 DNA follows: TGTGCCAGCAGTGGACCCTACAGGGGCGTGATGAACACTGAAGCTTTCTTT. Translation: CASSGPYRGVMNTEAFF.

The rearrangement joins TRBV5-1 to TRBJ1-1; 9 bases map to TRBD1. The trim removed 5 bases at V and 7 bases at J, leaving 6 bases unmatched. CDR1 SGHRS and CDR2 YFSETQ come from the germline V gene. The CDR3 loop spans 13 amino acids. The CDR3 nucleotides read TGCGCCAGCAGTAGGGACAGGGTTTTTGAAGCTTTCTTT. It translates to CASSRDRVFEAFF.

CDR3 region: CASSLDRPGVSTDTQYF. The CDR3 DNA reads as TGTGCCAGCAGTCTGGACAGGCCGGGGGTAAGCACAGATACGCAGTATTTT. The chain has TRBV28 and TRBJ2-3; tentative D call: TRBD1 (7 bases). The CDR3 is 17 residues long. V lost 5 bases to trimming and J lost 0 bases, with 18 bases between them. CDR1 is MDHEN, CDR2 SYDVKM, per germline. Full variable domain (missing parts from reference TRBV28 and TRBJ2-3): DVKVTQSSRYLVKRTGEKVFLECVQDMDHENMFWYRQDPGLGLRLIYFSYDVKMKEKGDIPEGYSVSREKKERFSLILESASTNQTSMYLCASSLDRPGVSTDTQYFGPGTRLTVL.

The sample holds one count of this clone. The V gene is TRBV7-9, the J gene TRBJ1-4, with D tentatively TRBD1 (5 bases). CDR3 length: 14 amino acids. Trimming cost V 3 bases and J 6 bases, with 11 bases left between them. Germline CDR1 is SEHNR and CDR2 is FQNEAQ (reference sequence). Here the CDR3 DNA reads TGTGCCAGCAGCTTTTATGGAGGGGATGAAAAACTGTTTTTT. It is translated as CASSFYGGDEKLFF.

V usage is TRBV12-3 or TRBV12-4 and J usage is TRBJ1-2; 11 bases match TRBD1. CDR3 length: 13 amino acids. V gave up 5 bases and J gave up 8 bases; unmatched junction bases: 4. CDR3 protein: CASSPGTGGGYTF. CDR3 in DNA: TGTGCCAGCAGTCCCGGGACAGGGGGAGGCTACACCTTC.

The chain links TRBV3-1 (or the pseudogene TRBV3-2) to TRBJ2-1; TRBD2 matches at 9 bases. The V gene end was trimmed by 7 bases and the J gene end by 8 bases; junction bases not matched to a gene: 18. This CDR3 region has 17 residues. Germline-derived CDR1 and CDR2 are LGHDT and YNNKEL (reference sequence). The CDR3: CASTNHPSGKSTHEQFF. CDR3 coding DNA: TGTGCCAGCACTAACCACCCTAGCGGGAAGAGTACCCATGAGCAGTTCTTC.

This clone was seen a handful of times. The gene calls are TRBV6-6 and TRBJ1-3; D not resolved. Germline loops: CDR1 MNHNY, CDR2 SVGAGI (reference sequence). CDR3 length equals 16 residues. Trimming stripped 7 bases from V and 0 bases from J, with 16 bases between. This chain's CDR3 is CASNPSSRVSGNTIYF. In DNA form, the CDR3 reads TGTGCCAGCAATCCCTCGAGCCGGGTCTCTGGAAACACCATATATTTT.

The CDR3 loop is CATSGTGSYEQYF. In DNA, the CDR3 is TGTGCCACCAGCGGGACTGGCTCCTACGAGCAGTACTTC. The rearrangement joins TRBV24-1 to TRBJ2-7; possibly TRBD2 for D (6 bases). The V and J ends lost 7 bases and 0 bases respectively, with 9 bases between them. The CDR3 contains 13 residues. The V gene's germline CDR1 is KGHDR and CDR2 SFDVKD.

The CDR3 nucleotides are TGTGCCAGCTCACCTCTAGACAGGGGTCATGAAAAACTGTTTTTT. Its translation is CASSPLDRGHEKLFF. J is TRBJ1-4 and V is TRBV18; TRBD1 matches at 8 bases. The CDR3 is 15 residues long. Germline loops: CDR1 KGHSH, CDR2 LQKENI. The V and J ends lost 3 bases and 6 bases, in that order; junction bases with no gene match: 6.

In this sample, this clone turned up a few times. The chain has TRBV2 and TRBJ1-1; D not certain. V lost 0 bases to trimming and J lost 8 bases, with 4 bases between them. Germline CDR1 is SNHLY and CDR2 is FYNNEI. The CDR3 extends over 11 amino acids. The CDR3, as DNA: TGTGCCAGCAGTGAAGCAGAGGAAGCTTTCTTT. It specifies CASSEAEEAFF. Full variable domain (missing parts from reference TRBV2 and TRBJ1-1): EPEVTQTPSHQVTQMGQEVILRCVPISNHLYFYWYRQILGQKVEFLVSFYNNEISEKSEIFDDQFSVERPDGSNFTLKIRSTKLEDSAMYFCASSEAEEAFFGQGTRLTVV.

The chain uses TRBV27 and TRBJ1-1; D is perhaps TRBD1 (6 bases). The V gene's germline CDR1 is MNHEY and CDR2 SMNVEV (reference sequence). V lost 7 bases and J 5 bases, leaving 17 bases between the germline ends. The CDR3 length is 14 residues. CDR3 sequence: CASIPYGGRTEAFF. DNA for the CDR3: TGTGCCAGCATCCCTTACGGGGGGCGGACTGAAGCTTTCTTT.

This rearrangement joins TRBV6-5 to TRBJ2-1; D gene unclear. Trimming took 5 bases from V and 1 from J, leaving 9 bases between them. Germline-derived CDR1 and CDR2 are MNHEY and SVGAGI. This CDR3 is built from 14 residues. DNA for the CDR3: TGTGCCAGCAGTCGGAGAGAGTCCTACAATGAGCAGTTCTTC. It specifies CASSRRESYNEQFF.